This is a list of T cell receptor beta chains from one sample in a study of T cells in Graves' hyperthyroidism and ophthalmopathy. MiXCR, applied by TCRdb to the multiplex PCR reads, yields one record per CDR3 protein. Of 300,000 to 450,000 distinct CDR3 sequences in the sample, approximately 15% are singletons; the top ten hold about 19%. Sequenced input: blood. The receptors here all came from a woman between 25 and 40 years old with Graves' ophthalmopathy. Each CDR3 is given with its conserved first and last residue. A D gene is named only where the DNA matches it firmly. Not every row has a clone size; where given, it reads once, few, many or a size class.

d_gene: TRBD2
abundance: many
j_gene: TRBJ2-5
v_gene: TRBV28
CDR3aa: CASSPSGLAGGPEKEETQYF
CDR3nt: TGTGCCAGCAGTCCCTCGGGGCTAGCGGGGGGGCCTGAGAAAGAAGAGACCCAGTACTTC

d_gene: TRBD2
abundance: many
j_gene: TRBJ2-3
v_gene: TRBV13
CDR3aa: CASRSGLAGRPTQYF
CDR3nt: TGTGCCAGCAGATCGGGACTAGCGGGGCGGCCTACGCAGTATTTT

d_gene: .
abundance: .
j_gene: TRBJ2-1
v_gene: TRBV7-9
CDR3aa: CASSFLSSVVEQFF
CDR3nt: TGTGCCAGCAGCTTTCTCTCTAGCGTTGTTGAGCAGTTCTTC

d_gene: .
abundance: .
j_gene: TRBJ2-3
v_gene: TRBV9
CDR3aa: CASSVGGTDTQYF
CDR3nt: TGTGCCAGCAGCGTAGGCGGCACAGATACGCAGTATTTT

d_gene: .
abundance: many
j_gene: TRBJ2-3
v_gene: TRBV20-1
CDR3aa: CSSDNGRGGGKATQYF
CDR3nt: TGCAGTTCGGATAACGGGCGGGGAGGCGGTAAGGCTACGCAGTATTTT

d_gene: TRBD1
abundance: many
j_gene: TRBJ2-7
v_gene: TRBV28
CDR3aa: CASSLRDRAYEQYF
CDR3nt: TGTGCCAGCAGTTTACGGGACAGAGCCTACGAGCAGTACTTC

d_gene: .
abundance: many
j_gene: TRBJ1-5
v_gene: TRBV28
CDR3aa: CASSGSSNQPQHF
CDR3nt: TGTGCCAGCAGCGGTAGTAGCAATCAGCCCCAGCATTTT

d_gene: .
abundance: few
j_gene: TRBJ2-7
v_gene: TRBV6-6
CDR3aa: CASSYSRGTYEQYF
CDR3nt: TGTGCCAGCAGTTACTCCCGGGGGACCTACGAGCAGTACTTC

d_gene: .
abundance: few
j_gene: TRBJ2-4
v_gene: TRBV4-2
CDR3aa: CASSQDFGKPAAQYF
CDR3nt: TGTGCCAGCAGCCAAGATTTTGGAAAACCCGCAGCTCAGTACTTC

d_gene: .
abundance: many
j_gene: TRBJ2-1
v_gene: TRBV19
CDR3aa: CASTSGTISYNEQFF
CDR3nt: TGTGCCAGTACCTCCGGGACCATCTCCTACAATGAGCAGTTCTTC

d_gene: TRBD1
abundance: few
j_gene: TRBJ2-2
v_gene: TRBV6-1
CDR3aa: CASSGTGFGELFF
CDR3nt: TGTGCCAGCAGTGGGACAGGGTTCGGGGAGCTGTTTTTT

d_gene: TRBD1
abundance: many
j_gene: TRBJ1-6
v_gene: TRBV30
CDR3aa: CAWNDRGGLPVHF
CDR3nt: TGTGCCTGGAATGACAGGGGAGGCCTTCCCGTCCACTTT

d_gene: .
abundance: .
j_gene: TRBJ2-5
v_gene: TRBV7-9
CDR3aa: CASSSPGEDIAETQYF
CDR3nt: TGTGCCAGCAGCTCTCCCGGGGAGGATATCGCGGAGACCCAGTACTTC

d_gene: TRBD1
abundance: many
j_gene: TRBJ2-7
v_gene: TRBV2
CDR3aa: CASISPTGERNEQYF
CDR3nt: TGTGCCAGCATTTCCCCGACAGGGGAAAGGAACGAGCAGTACTTC

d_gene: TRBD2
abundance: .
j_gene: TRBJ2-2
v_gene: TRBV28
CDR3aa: CASRKTSGLNTGELFF
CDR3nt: TGTGCCAGCAGAAAGACTAGCGGGTTGAACACCGGGGAGCTGTTTTTT

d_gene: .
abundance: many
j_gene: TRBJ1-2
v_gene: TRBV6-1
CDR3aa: CASSGRTTSRGTPGYTF
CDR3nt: TGTGCCAGCAGTGGGAGGACGACCAGCAGGGGAACGCCTGGCTACACCTTC

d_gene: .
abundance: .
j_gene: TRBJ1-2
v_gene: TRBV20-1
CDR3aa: CSAPISYPPYGYTF
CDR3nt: TGCAGTGCCCCCATTTCGTACCCACCCTATGGCTACACCTTC

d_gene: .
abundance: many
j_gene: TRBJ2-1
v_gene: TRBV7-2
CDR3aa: CASSLPHNEQFF
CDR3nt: TGTGCCAGCAGCCTCCCGCACAATGAGCAGTTCTTC

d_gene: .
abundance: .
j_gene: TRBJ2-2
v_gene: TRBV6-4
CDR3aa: CASSDSTKNTGELFF
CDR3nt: TGTGCCAGCAGTGACTCAACAAAAAACACCGGGGAGCTGTTTTTT

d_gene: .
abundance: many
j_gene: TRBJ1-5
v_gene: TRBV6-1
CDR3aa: CASSGGGYQDQPQHF
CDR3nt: TGTGCCAGCAGTGGGGGGGGTTATCAGGATCAGCCCCAGCATTTT

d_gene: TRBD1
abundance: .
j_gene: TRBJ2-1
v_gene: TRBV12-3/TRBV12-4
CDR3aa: CASSRTGAGHEQFF
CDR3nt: TGTGCCAGCAGTCGGACAGGGGCGGGTCATGAGCAGTTCTTC

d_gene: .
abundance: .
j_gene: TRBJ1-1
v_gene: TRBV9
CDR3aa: CASSPSPKGSNTEAFF
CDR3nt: TGTGCCAGCAGCCCCTCACCCAAGGGTTCGAACACTGAAGCTTTCTTT

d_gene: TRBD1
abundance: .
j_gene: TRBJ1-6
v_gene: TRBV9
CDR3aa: CASSPRARGSSPLHF
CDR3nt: TGTGCCAGCAGCCCTCGCGCCAGGGGGAGTTCACCCCTCCACTTT

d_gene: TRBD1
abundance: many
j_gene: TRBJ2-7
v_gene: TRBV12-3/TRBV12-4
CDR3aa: CASSLRLTGFGTRTQRGSYEQYF
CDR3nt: TGTGCCAGCAGTTTGAGGTTGACAGGGTTTGGAACGCGGACCCAACGTGGATCCTACGAGCAGTACTTC

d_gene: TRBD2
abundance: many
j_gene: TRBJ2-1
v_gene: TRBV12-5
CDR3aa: CASGLQKRLALPQFF
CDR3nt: TGTGCTAGTGGTTTGCAAAAACGACTAGCTCTCCCCCAGTTCTTC

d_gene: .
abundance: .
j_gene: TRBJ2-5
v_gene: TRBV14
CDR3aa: CASSQSKGYQETQYF
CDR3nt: TGTGCCAGCAGCCAATCGAAAGGCTACCAAGAGACCCAGTACTTC

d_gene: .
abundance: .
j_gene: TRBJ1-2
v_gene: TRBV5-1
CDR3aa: CASSLRGAFYYYGYTF
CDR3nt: TGCGCCAGCAGCTTGAGGGGGGCGTTTTATTACTATGGCTACACCTTC

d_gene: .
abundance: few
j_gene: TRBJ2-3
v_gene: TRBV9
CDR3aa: CASSVAFTDTQYF
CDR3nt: TGTGCCAGCAGCGTCGCATTCACAGATACGCAGTATTTT

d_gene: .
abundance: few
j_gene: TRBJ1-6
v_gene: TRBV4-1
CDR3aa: CASSQEQGSYNSPLHF
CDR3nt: TGCGCCAGCAGCCAAGAACAGGGCTCCTATAATTCACCCCTCCACTTT

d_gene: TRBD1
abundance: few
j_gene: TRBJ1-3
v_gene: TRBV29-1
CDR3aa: CSAGTGGNTIYF
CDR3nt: TGCAGCGCCGGGACAGGGGGAAACACCATATATTTT

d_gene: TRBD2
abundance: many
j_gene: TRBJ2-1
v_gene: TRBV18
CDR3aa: CASSKGTSGNNEQFF
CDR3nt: TGTGCCAGCTCAAAAGGGACTAGCGGAAACAATGAGCAGTTCTTC